Detailed here is one T cell receptor beta chain. The data were taken from a study of siplizumab effects on memory and regulatory T cells. Assays examined roughly 9.2 x 10^4 TCR templates per sample. Profiling relied on immunoSEQ multiplex PCR, and the TCRdb table lists in-frame clones only, not all of them. The table records some 97,000 clones, about 91% of them present only once. This CDR3 spans 13 amino acids. V was trimmed by 3 bases and J by 7 bases, leaving 10 bases between them. Germline CDR1 reads LNHDA; CDR2 reads SQIVND (reference sequence). The sequenced material came from Tregs sorted from blood. The V call is TRBV19, the J call TRBJ2-1; D remains ambiguous. The TCR sequence derives from a human donor in good health. CDR3 coding DNA: TGTGCCAGTAGTATCCTCCTAGGAAATGAGCAGTTCTTC. Translating it yields CASSILLGNEQFF.